Listed here is a single T cell receptor (beta chain). Its antigen remains unknown. V shed 5 bases, J shed 3 bases, and the junction held 6 bases outside the gene matches. Germline assignment: CDR1 MDHEN and CDR2 SYDVKM. This CDR3 comprises 16 residues. The entry originates in a study of OX40 agonist ivuxolimab in advanced cancers. In the study overall: Ivuxolimab, an agonistic anti-OX40 (CD134) antibody, was given to patients. Partial responses were achieved by three patients, one with hepatocellular carcinoma and two with cutaneous melanoma.

General study findings and limits: CD8+ T cells averaged more expanded clones than CD4+.

Using immunoSEQ multiplex PCR, the repertoire was profiled, and TCRdb retains in-frame clones only, with some absent. The table shows about 62,000 clones, with around four fifths occurring only once. The chain joins TRBV28 to TRBJ2-1; 11 bases fit TRBD2. This sample comprised CD4+ or CD8+ T cells sorted from blood, obtained in a trial of the OX40 agonist ivuxolimab. The sequence derives from an adult with an advanced solid tumor such as melanoma, head and neck, liver or kidney cancer. CDR3 loop: CASSPLAGELYNEQFF. CDR3 DNA: TGTGCCAGCAGTCCACTAGCGGGAGAGCTCTACAATGAGCAGTTCTTC.